Presented here are 9 T cell receptor beta chains from one specimen sequenced in a study of T cell responses to AZD1222 COVID-19 vaccine. Measured with immunoSEQ multiplex PCR; TCRdb has only the in-frame clones, and not every one. The sample carries about 67,000 clones, approximately 80% recorded once. The source material was peripheral blood, sampled on day 0 of AZD1222 vaccination. Every receptor here comes from an adult in good health.

This chain links TRBV30 with TRBJ1-3; D perhaps matches TRBD1 (6 bases). CDR1 is GTSNPN, CDR2 SVGIG, per germline (reference sequence). CDR3 length: 15 residues. Trimming pared 4 bases from V and 0 bases from J, leaving 13 bases between. The CDR3 bases are TGTGCCTGGACTCAGGGGCCGATCTCTGGAAACACCATATATTTT. This translates into CAWTQGPISGNTIYF. Together with reference TRBV30 and TRBJ1-3, the CDR3 gives the full variable domain: SQTIHQWPATLVQPVGSPLSLECTVEGTSNPNLYWYRQAAGRGLQLLFYSVGIGQISSEVPQNLSASRPQDRQFILSSKKLLLSDSGFYLCAWTQGPISGNTIYFGEGSWLTVV.

This CDR3 is CASSVDNEQFF. CDR3 nucleotides: TGTGCCAGCAGCGTAGATAATGAGCAGTTCTTC. The chain couples TRBV9 to TRBJ2-1; no firm D call. Trimming took 0 bases from V and 7 from J, leaving 2 bases between them. This CDR3 is built from 11 residues. Germline CDR1 is SGDLS and CDR2 is YYNGEE.

This clone was picked up a small number of times. The gene calls are TRBV3-1 (or the pseudogene TRBV3-2) and TRBJ2-1; D gene uncertain. This CDR3 has 17 residues. CDR1 and CDR2 (germline): LGHDT, YNNKEL (reference sequence). The ends were cut back, 3 bases at V and 0 bases at J, with 15 bases in the middle. The CDR3 sequence: CASSQTRPFSSYNEQFF. The CDR3 coding sequence is TGTGCCAGCAGCCAGACCCGACCCTTTAGCTCCTACAATGAGCAGTTCTTC.

J is TRBJ2-1 and V is TRBV7-3; 13 nucleotides line up with TRBD2. The CDR3 contains 15 residues. V lost 2 bases and J lost 10; bases outside the gene matches: 5. The germline V gene has CDR1 SGHTA and CDR2 FQGTGA. Written as DNA, the CDR3 is TGTGCCAGCAGCTTACAAAGACTAGCGGGGGGAGAGCAGTTCTTC. It encodes CASSLQRLAGGEQFF.

The chain has TRBV6-2 or TRBV6-3 and TRBJ2-7; 14 bases are a match to TRBD2. Germline V gene sequence: CDR1 MNHEY, CDR2 SVGEGT. Trimming took 4 bases from V and 3 from J; bases not matched to a gene: 5. There are 16 residues in the CDR3. The CDR3, as DNA: TGTGCCAGCAGTTCCCCAGGGACTAGCGGGGGCTACGAGCAGTACTTC. Translation: CASSSPGTSGGYEQYF.

This clone was seen a single time. J is TRBJ1-1 and V is TRBV7-8; no firm D call. Trimming stripped 5 bases from V and 8 bases from J, with 12 bases between. The CDR3 length is 12 residues. Germline loops: CDR1 SGHVS, CDR2 FQNEAQ. Here the CDR3 reads CASSPLPSEAFF. The CDR3 coding sequence is TGTGCCAGCAGCCCACTCCCGAGCGAAGCTTTCTTT.

This rearrangement joins TRBV28 to TRBJ1-2, with TRBD1 as a possible D gene (5 bases). This CDR3 has 13 residues. Germline V gene data show CDR1 as MDHEN and CDR2 as SYDVKM. V was pared by 4 bases and J by 5 bases, with 11 bases between. CDR3 sequence reads: CASSSGAEYGYTF. In nucleotides, the CDR3 is TGTGCCAGCAGTTCCGGGGCGGAATATGGCTACACCTTC.

The chain uses TRBV19 and TRBJ2-4, with 7 nucleotides matching TRBD1. The CDR3 has 13 amino acids. Germline-derived CDR1 and CDR2 are LNHDA and SQIVND (reference sequence). V lost 5 bases, J lost 6 bases, and 4 bases stayed unmatched. CDR3 sequence: CASSPGQINIQYF. As DNA, the CDR3 is TGTGCCAGTAGTCCGGGACAGATAAACATTCAGTACTTC. The variable domain in full, with the rest retrieved from reference TRBV19 and TRBJ2-4, is DGGITQSPKYLFRKEGQNVTLSCEQNLNHDAMYWYRQDPGQGLRLIYYSQIVNDFQKGDIAEGYSVSREKKESFPLTVTSAQKNPTAFYLCASSPGQINIQYFGAGTRLSVL.

V and J are TRBV7-6 and TRBJ1-1, with a possible D match to TRBD1 (6 bases). Trimming removed 0 bases from V and 0 bases from J, with 8 bases in between. The length of the CDR3 is 15 residues. In germline, CDR1 is SGHVS, CDR2 FNYEAQ. CDR3 sequence: CASSLAGGLNTEAFF. In nucleotides, the CDR3 is TGTGCCAGCAGCTTAGCTGGGGGCCTGAACACTGAAGCTTTCTTT.